The rows below give T cell receptor beta chains drawn from one sample of a study of T cell repertoires in cytomegalovirus infection. No antigen is known for these receptors. MiXCR, applied by TCRdb to the reads, yields one record per CDR3 protein. This table holds approximately 83,000 distinct CDR3 sequences, about 24% found once. Sequences were derived from CD8+ T cells from cultured PBMCs, sampled from culture after CMV antigen stimulation. The receptors stem from a human donor in good health (CMV status not recorded). Some clones in this sample may be carry-over from other donors' samples. CDR3s include the opening cysteine and the closing phenylalanine or tryptophan. A D gene is named only where the DNA matches it firmly. For some rows the clone size is stated as once, few or many, or as a class when expanded; others skip it.

V	D	J	size	CDR3	DNA
TRBV28	TRBD1	TRBJ2-7	.	CASRGPGTGAYEQYF	TGTGCCAGCAGGGGCCCCGGGACAGGCGCCTACGAGCAGTACTTC
TRBV28	.	TRBJ1-6	few	CASSARTEDYNSPLHF	TGTGCCAGCAGTGCCAGGACTGAAGATTATAATTCACCCCTCCACTTT
TRBV7-2	TRBD1	TRBJ2-4	many	CASSLVGDRPLAKNIQYF	TGTGCCAGCAGCTTAGTGGGGGACAGGCCTCTAGCCAAAAACATTCAGTACTTC
TRBV13	TRBD1	TRBJ1-2	few	CASSTTGTGDGYTF	TGTGCCAGCAGCACCACCGGGACAGGGGATGGCTACACCTTC
TRBV5-1	.	TRBJ2-7	many	CASSLDGPKLEQYF	TGCGCCAGCAGCTTGGATGGGCCCAAGCTGGAGCAGTACTTC
TRBV6-5	.	TRBJ1-1	once	CASSWWGGNTEAFF	TGTGCCAGCAGTTGGTGGGGGGGGAACACTGAAGCTTTCTTT
TRBV11-2	TRBD1	TRBJ2-7	.	CASSLGAGTGIYEQYF	TGTGCCAGCAGCTTAGGAGCCGGGACAGGGATCTACGAGCAGTACTTC
TRBV4-3	TRBD1	TRBJ2-6	few	CASSTGTGGISGANVLTF	TGCGCCAGCAGCACCGGGACAGGGGGGATCTCTGGGGCCAACGTCCTGACTTTC
TRBV25-1	.	TRBJ1-3	few	CASSEMGVSWGNTIYF	TGTGCCAGCAGTGAAATGGGAGTATCGTGGGGAAACACCATATATTTT
TRBV19	.	TRBJ1-2	.	CASSRRTNYGYTF	TGTGCCAGTAGTAGACGGACGAACTATGGCTACACCTTC
TRBV11-2	.	TRBJ2-5	many	CASSNRPLQETQYF	TGTGCCAGCAGCAACCGGCCCCTGCAGGAGACCCAGTACTTC
TRBV6-5	.	TRBJ1-2	few	CASRPVGSLYGYTF	TGTGCCAGCAGACCCGTGGGATCCCTCTATGGCTACACCTTC
TRBV5-4	.	TRBJ2-7	.	CASSLGDPSNYEQYF	TGTGCCAGCAGCTTGGGGGACCCATCCAACTACGAGCAGTACTTC
TRBV12-5	.	TRBJ1-3	few	CASGLGDRFGNTIYF	TGTGCTAGTGGTTTGGGAGACAGGTTCGGAAACACCATATATTTT
TRBV7-9	TRBD2	TRBJ2-5	few	CASSLVGLAGETQYF	TGTGCCAGCAGCTTAGTGGGGCTAGCGGGAGAGACCCAGTACTTC
TRBV19	.	TRBJ2-4	few	CASRDSGLEGNIQYF	TGTGCCAGTAGGGATTCAGGCCTCGAGGGAAACATTCAGTACTTC
TRBV9	TRBD2	TRBJ2-3	few	CASSGWTSGSPDTQYF	TGTGCCAGCAGCGGTTGGACTAGCGGGAGCCCAGATACGCAGTATTTT
TRBV12-3/TRBV12-4	TRBD2	TRBJ2-3	many	CASSPGGFSTDTQYF	TGTGCCAGCAGTCCGGGGGGTTTTAGCACAGATACGCAGTATTTT
TRBV20-1	.	TRBJ2-3	.	CSASQVPDTQYF	TGCAGTGCTTCACAGGTGCCAGATACGCAGTATTTT
TRBV20-1	TRBD2	TRBJ2-7	.	CSARDLASGGIYEQYF	TGCAGTGCTAGAGATCTGGCCAGCGGGGGGATCTACGAGCAGTACTTC
TRBV11-2	.	TRBJ2-1	.	CASSLEGIGTGRDEQFF	TGTGCCAGCAGCCTCGAAGGTATCGGGACCGGGAGAGATGAGCAGTTCTTC
TRBV6-1	.	TRBJ1-3	few	CASSTRTELSGNTIYF	TGTGCCAGCAGTACTCGGACGGAACTCTCTGGAAACACCATATATTTT
TRBV29-1	TRBD1	TRBJ2-7	few	CSVETGQRVYF	TGCAGCGTTGAGACGGGACAGAGAGTGTACTTC
TRBV20-1	.	TRBJ2-7	.	CSARPLGIYEQYF	TGCAGTGCTCGGCCATTGGGTATCTACGAGCAGTACTTC
TRBV19	TRBD1	TRBJ2-1	.	CASRRTGGIGKDEQFF	TGTGCCAGTAGAAGGACAGGGGGCATCGGAAAGGATGAGCAGTTCTTC
TRBV27	TRBD1	TRBJ1-2	.	CASSRTGDGYTF	TGTGCCAGCAGTAGGACAGGGGATGGCTACACCTTC
TRBV4-1	TRBD2	TRBJ2-7	.	CASSQEGFGRGGVEQYF	TGCGCCAGCAGCCAAGAAGGATTCGGCCGCGGGGGGGTCGAGCAGTACTTC
TRBV7-3	TRBD2	TRBJ2-5	many	CASSYNGLAGETQYF	TGTGCCAGCAGCTACAACGGCCTAGCGGGAGAGACCCAGTACTTC
TRBV7-2	.	TRBJ2-7	many	CASSLMPPYEQYF	TGTGCCAGCAGCTTAATGCCGCCCTACGAGCAGTACTTC
TRBV19	.	TRBJ1-5	.	CASSIPGQPQHF	TGTGCCAGTAGTATTCCGGGGCAGCCCCAGCATTTT
TRBV20-1	.	TRBJ2-4	few	CSANRDLDIQYF	TGCAGTGCGAACCGGGACCTAGACATTCAGTACTTC
TRBV7-6	.	TRBJ2-7	few	CASSPPTSFYEQYF	TGTGCCAGCAGCCCCCCGACTTCTTTCTACGAGCAGTACTTC
TRBV6-5	TRBD1	TRBJ1-1	few	CASSRAGTGLNTEAFF	TGTGCCAGCAGCCGAGCCGGGACAGGCCTGAACACTGAAGCTTTCTTT
TRBV7-9	TRBD2	TRBJ2-1	many	CASSPRLASSSYNEQFF	TGTGCCAGCAGCCCTCGACTAGCGTCAAGCTCCTACAATGAGCAGTTCTTC
TRBV19	.	TRBJ1-4	.	CASGHRFGKLFF	TGTGCCAGTGGACACAGGTTCGGAAAACTGTTTTTT
TRBV7-9	.	TRBJ2-7	.	CASSFRSSDEQYF	TGTGCCAGCAGCTTCCGGAGTTCCGACGAGCAGTACTTC
TRBV20-1	TRBD1	TRBJ2-4	.	CSARQGLRAKNIQYF	TGCAGTGCCCGACAGGGGTTAAGGGCCAAAAACATTCAGTACTTC
TRBV3-1	TRBD1	TRBJ2-3	few	CASSQDYRGTADTQYF	TGTGCCAGCAGCCAAGATTACAGGGGGACTGCAGATACGCAGTATTTT
TRBV20-1	.	TRBJ1-2	few	CSARDVQRVGYTF	TGCAGTGCTAGAGATGTTCAGAGGGTTGGCTACACCTTC
TRBV19	TRBD1	TRBJ2-3	few	CASGDRALEDTQYF	TGTGCCAGCGGGGACAGGGCTTTGGAAGATACGCAGTATTTT
TRBV10-3	.	TRBJ2-7	.	CAISESTPRDEQYF	TGTGCCATCAGTGAGTCGACGCCTCGGGACGAGCAGTACTTC
TRBV28	.	TRBJ1-1	.	CASKEENTEAFF	TGTGCCAGCAAGGAGGAGAACACTGAAGCTTTCTTT
TRBV9	.	TRBJ2-3	few	CASSRGSSTDTQYF	TGTGCCAGCAGTCGCGGGTCTAGCACAGATACGCAGTATTTT
TRBV6-2/TRBV6-3	.	TRBJ2-2	many	CASSYDPLGTNTGELFF	TGTGCCAGCAGTTATGACCCCCTCGGGACGAACACCGGGGAGCTGTTTTTT